These 18 T cell receptor beta chains were sequenced from one sample in a study of Ad26.COV2.S vaccination and SARS-CoV-2 variants. Treatment described: some 20 received Ad26.COV2.S at low or high dose, single or two shots; five or six received placebo; per-sample allocation not given. All samples were drawn on day 63, counting from the first vaccine or placebo injection. Assay: immunoSEQ multiplex PCR; the TCRdb copy retains only in-frame clones and omits some. The sample lists 410,000 or so clones, around 93% seen once, with about 1.7% in the top ten. The sample in question was peripheral blood, obtained in a trial of Ad26.COV2.S vaccine versus placebo. Every receptor here comes from a person between 18 and 60 years old who received the Ad26.COV2.S COVID-19 vaccine or a placebo.

The J gene is TRBJ2-2, the V gene TRBV2; TRBD2 aligns across 9 bases. In germline, CDR1 is SNHLY, CDR2 FYNNEI. The CDR3 length is 15 residues. With V trimmed by 4 bases and J by 8 bases, 8 bases remained unmatched. The CDR3, as DNA: TGTGCCAGCAGTGTGGTTGCGGGGGGGCCTGGGGAGCTGTTTTTT. It translates to CASSVVAGGPGELFF.

The rearrangement links TRBV7-9 to TRBJ1-2, with TRBD1 identical over 8 bases. J was trimmed by 3 bases and V by 3 bases; bases with no gene match: 12. Germline V gene sequence: CDR1 SEHNR, CDR2 FQNEAQ (reference sequence). The CDR3 covers 17 residues. As DNA, the CDR3 is TGTGCCAGCAGCTTTGCCGGACAGGGAGGGTTTTACTATGGCTACACCTTC. Translated: CASSFAGQGGFYYGYTF.

The chain uses TRBV4-1 and TRBJ1-5; D is unclear. Germline V gene sequence: CDR1 MGHRA, CDR2 YSYEKL. V dropped 4 bases and J dropped 0 bases, with 19 bases sitting between them. The CDR3 loop spans 18 amino acids. In DNA, the CDR3 is TGCGCCAGCAGCCCCCTCCAGACATGGGGTCCTAGCAATCAGCCCCAGCATTTT. Translation gives CASSPLQTWGPSNQPQHF.

The V gene is TRBV10-3, the J gene TRBJ1-6; no clear D gene. The CDR3 has 14 amino acids. Between the trimmed V and J ends, which lost 10 bases and 7 bases, there was a span of 17 bases. CDR1 and CDR2 (germline): ENHRY, SYGVKD. The CDR3 is CASLGEGRNSPLHF. In DNA, the CDR3 is TGTGCCAGCCTGGGAGAGGGTAGGAATTCACCCCTCCACTTT.

The gene calls are TRBV12-3 or TRBV12-4 and TRBJ1-2; no firm D call. Trimming took off 5 bases at V and 8 bases at J, with 12 bases between the two ends. The CDR3 is 12 amino acids. CDR3 in DNA: TGTGCCAGCAGTCCCCATTACAGAGGCTACACCTTC. Protein product: CASSPHYRGYTF.

The genes are TRBV27 and TRBJ1-2, with 8 bases aligning to TRBD1. This CDR3 contains 12 residues. The junction had 2 bases not matched to a gene; V was cut back by 3 bases and J by 8 bases. Germline lookup yields CDR1 MNHEY and CDR2 SMNVEV (reference sequence). CDR3 nucleotides: TGTGCCAGCAGTTTCACAGGGGGAGGCTACACCTTC. Protein sequence: CASSFTGGGYTF.

Comments on this clone: Other nucleotide sequences from this sample produce the same CDR3. V gene TRBV7-2 combines with J gene TRBJ2-2; no reliable D call. The germline V gene has CDR1 SGHTA and CDR2 FQGNSA. This CDR3 is built from 14 residues. The V gene lost 0 bases and the J gene lost 3 bases, with 5 bases spanning the gap. CDR3 in DNA: TGTGCCAGCAGCTTAGCGCTAGACACCGGGGAGCTGTTTTTT. Encoded protein: CASSLALDTGELFF.

In this sample, this clone turned up a few times. The chain links TRBV11-2 to TRBJ2-7; no firm D call. V gave up 5 bases and J gave up 2 bases, with 4 bases separating them. The CDR3 is 11 residues long. Germline V gives CDR1 SGHAT, CDR2 FQNNGV. Here the CDR3 DNA reads TGTGCCAGCAGCGTGACCTACGAGCAGTACTTC. Its protein is CASSVTYEQYF.

V and J are TRBV4-3 and TRBJ2-6, with 8 bases matching TRBD2. Germline CDR1 is LGHNA and CDR2 is YSLEER. This CDR3 has 17 residues. The junction had 2 bases not matched to a gene; V was cut back by 1 base and J by 0 bases. Written as DNA, the CDR3 is TGCGCCAGCAGCCAAGGGACTAGCAGCTCTGGGGCCAACGTCCTGACTTTC. This translates into CASSQGTSSSGANVLTF.

This chain connects TRBV7-9 to TRBJ2-2; D may match TRBD1 or TRBD2 (5 bases each). The CDR3 spans 14 residues. The V gene's germline CDR1 is SEHNR and CDR2 FQNEAQ (reference sequence). With 4 bases removed from V and 2 bases from J, the gap between germline ends came to 8 bases. This CDR3 is CASSSGPNTGELFF. The DNA for the CDR3 is TGTGCCAGCAGCTCGGGACCCAACACCGGGGAGCTGTTTTTT.

This rearrangement joins TRBV28 to TRBJ2-7; the match to TRBD1 covers 8 bases. Trimming removed 2 bases from V and 2 bases from J; junction bases left unmatched: 2. Germline lookup yields CDR1 MDHEN and CDR2 SYDVKM. The CDR3 totals 14 residues. The CDR3 region is CASSLGQGPYEQYF. The DNA of the CDR3 is TGTGCCAGCAGTTTAGGACAGGGCCCCTACGAGCAGTACTTC.

The chain has TRBV5-1 and TRBJ1-6; D ambiguous. This CDR3 region has 14 residues. From germline, CDR1 is SGHRS and CDR2 YFSETQ. Trimming removed 0 bases at V and 10 bases at J, with 11 bases between. The CDR3 loop is CASSLGRVESPLHF. The DNA for the CDR3 is TGCGCCAGCAGCTTGGGTCGGGTCGAATCACCCCTCCACTTT.

The chain has TRBV28 and TRBJ2-3, with D possibly being TRBD2 (6 bases). CDR1 is MDHEN and CDR2 is SYDVKM in the germline V gene. The CDR3 is 11 residues long. V lost 4 bases and J lost 8, with 7 bases in between. CDR3 nucleotides: TGTGCCAGCAGTTCCGGGGGTACGCAGTATTTT. Residues: CASSSGGTQYF.

The J gene is TRBJ2-2, the V gene TRBV6-1; D is perhaps TRBD2 (6 bases). Germline CDR1 is MNHNS and CDR2 is SASEGT. The CDR3 contains 15 residues. Between the trimmed V and J ends, which lost 2 bases and 3 bases, there was a span of 10 bases. DNA for the CDR3: TGTGCCAGCAGTGAATTCGGAGGGTACACCGGGGAGCTGTTTTTT. It specifies CASSEFGGYTGELFF.

The rearrangement links TRBV24-1 to TRBJ2-2; 12 positions agree with TRBD1. Unmatched junction bases numbered 7, after V lost 3 bases and J lost 6 bases. Germline CDR1 reads KGHDR; CDR2 reads SFDVKD. There are 17 residues in the CDR3. The CDR3 DNA reads as TGTGCCACCAGTGATGTCCGGGACAGGGGGCTCGCCGGGGAGCTGTTTTTT. It translates to CATSDVRDRGLAGELFF.

The gene calls are TRBV30 and TRBJ2-7; tentative D call: TRBD1 (5 bases). The germline CDR1 and CDR2 sequences are GTSNPN and SVGIG (reference sequence). The CDR3 totals 14 residues. Trimming pared 2 bases from V and 3 bases from J, leaving 14 bases between. The CDR3 reads CAWSKATVYYEQYF. CDR3 nucleotide sequence: TGTGCCTGGAGTAAGGCGACAGTTTACTACGAGCAGTACTTC.

DNA of the CDR3: TGTGCCAGCAGCTTAGAAGCGGGGGGCGGGACAGATACGCAGTATTTT. Protein product: CASSLEAGGGTDTQYF. The V and J genes are TRBV13 and TRBJ2-3; TRBD2 aligns across 9 bases. The CDR3 is 16 amino acids. V lost 1 base to trimming and J lost 3 bases; unmatched junction nucleotides: 5. Germline CDR1 reads PRHDT; CDR2 reads FYEKMQ (reference sequence).

CDR3 protein: CASSNRGSGELFF. The CDR3 DNA follows: TGTGCCAGCAGCAACAGGGGTTCGGGGGAGCTGTTTTTT. The V gene is TRBV11-3, the J gene TRBJ2-2; 7 bases are a match to TRBD1. V lost 5 bases to trimming and J lost 8 bases; unmatched junction nucleotides: 5. This CDR3 has 13 residues. The germline gives CDR1 SGHNT, CDR2 YENEEA.